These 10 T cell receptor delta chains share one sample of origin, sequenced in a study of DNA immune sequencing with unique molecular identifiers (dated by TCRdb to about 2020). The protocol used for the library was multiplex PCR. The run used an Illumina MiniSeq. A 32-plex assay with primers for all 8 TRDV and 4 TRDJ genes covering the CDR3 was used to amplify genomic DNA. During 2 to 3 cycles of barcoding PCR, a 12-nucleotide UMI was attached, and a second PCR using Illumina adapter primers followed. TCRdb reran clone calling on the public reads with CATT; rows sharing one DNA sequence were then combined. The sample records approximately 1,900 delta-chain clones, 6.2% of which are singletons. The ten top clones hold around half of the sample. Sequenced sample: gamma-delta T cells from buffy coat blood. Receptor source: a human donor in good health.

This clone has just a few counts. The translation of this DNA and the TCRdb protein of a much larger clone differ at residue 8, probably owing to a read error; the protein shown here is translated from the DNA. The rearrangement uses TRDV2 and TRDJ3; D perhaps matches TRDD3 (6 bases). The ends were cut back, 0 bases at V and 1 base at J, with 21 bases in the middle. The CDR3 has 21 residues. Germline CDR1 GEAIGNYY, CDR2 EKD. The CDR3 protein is CACDTVQAVRDRSWDTRQMFF. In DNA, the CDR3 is TGTGCCTGTGACACCGTTCAAGCTGTGAGGGATAGATCCTGGGACACCCGACAGATGTTTTTC.

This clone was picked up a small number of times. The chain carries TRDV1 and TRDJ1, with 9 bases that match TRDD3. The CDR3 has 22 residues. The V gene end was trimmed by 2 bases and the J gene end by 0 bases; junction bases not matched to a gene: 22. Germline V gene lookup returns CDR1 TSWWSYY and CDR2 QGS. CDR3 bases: TGTGCTCTTGGGGAATTAGATCGCCTACCGGCTTACTGGGGGACATACACCGATAAACTCATCTTT. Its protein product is CALGELDRLPAYWGTYTDKLIF.

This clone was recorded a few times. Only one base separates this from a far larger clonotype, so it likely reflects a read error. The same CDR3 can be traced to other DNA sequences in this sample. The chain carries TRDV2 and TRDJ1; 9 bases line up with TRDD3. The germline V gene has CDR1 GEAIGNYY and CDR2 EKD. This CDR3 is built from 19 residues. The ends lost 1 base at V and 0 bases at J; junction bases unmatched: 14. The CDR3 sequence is CACDTLLGDTQAYTDKLIF. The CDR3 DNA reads TGTGCCTGTGACACATTACTAGGGGATACGCAGGCGTACACCGATAAACTCATCTTT.

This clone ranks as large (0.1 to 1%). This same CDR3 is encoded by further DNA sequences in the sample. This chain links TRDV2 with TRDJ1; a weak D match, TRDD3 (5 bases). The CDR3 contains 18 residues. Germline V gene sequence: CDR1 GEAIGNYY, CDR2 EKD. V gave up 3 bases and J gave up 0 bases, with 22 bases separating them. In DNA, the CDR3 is TGTGCCTGTGACCCTGTCGGGGGCACAAACCGTTACACCGATAAACTCATCTTT. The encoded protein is CACDPVGGTNRYTDKLIF.

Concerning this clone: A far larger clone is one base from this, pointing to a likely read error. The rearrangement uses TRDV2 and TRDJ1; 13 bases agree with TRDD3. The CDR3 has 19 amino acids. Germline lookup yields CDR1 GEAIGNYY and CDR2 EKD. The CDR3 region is CACDTLLGDTLEATDILIF. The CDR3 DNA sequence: TGTGCCTGTGACACTCTACTGGGGGATACGCTGGAAGCCACCGATATACTCATCTTT.

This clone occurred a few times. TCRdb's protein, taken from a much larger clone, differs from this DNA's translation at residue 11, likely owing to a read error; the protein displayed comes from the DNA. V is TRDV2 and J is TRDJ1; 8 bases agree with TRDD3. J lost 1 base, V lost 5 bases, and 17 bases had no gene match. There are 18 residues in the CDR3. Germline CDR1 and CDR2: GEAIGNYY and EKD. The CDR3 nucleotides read TGTGCCTGTGTCCCCCTTACTGGGGGGCACCATCGCACCGATAAACTCATCTTT. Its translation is CACVPLTGGHHRTDKLIF.

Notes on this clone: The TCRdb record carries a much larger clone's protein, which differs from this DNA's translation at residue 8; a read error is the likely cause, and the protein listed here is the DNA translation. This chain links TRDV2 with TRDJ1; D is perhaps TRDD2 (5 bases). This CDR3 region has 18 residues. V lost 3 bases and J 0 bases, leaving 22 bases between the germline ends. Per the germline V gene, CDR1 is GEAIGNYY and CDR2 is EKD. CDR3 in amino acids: CACDPVLWTLPYTDKLIF. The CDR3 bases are TGTGCCTGTGACCCGGTACTGTGGACTCTTCCCTACACCGATAAACTCATCTTT.

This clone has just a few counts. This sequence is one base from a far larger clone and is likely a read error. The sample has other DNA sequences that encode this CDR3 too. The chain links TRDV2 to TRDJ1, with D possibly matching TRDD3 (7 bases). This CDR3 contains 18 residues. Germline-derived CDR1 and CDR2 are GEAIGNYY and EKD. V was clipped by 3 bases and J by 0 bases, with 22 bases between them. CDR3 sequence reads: CACDPVLGTLPYTDKLIF. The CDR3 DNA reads TGTGCCTGTGACCCGGTACTGGGGACCCTTCCCTACACCGATAAACTCATCTTT.

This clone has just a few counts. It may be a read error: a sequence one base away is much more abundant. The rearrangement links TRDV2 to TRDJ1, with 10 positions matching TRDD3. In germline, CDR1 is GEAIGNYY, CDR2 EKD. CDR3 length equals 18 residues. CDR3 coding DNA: TGTGCCTGTGACACCCTACTGGGGGATTCTCAGTACACCGATAAAATCATCTTT. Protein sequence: CACDTLLGDSQYTDKIIF.

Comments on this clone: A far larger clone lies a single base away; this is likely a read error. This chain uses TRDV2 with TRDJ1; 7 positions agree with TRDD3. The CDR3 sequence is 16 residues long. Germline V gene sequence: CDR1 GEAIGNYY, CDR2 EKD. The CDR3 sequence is CACDGLGGEYTDKFIF. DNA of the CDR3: TGTGCCTGTGACGGCCTGGGGGGCGAGTACACCGATAAATTCATCTTT.